This T cell receptor (beta chain) was sequenced in a study of control samples from healthy donors and cancer patients. The method was immunoSEQ multiplex PCR; TCRdb's version includes in-frame clones alone and lacks a portion of them. The sample records 95,000 to 150,000 clones, approximately 90% being singletons. Trimming removed 0 bases from V and 6 bases from J; junction bases left unmatched: 12. This CDR3 has 17 amino acids. Germline V lookup: CDR1 LGHDT, CDR2 YNNKEL (reference sequence). Sequencing was carried out using blood. This clonotype originated in a man aged 35 to 55 in good health. The rearrangement uses TRBV3-1 (or the pseudogene TRBV3-2) and TRBJ2-3; 7 bases are a match to TRBD2. This CDR3 is CASSQDLGGRGADTQYF. DNA of the CDR3: TGTGCCAGCAGCCAAGATCTCGGGGGGAGAGGGGCCGATACGCAGTATTTT.